This TCR beta chain emerged from a study of blood T cell repertoires in COVID-19. Clones were read by immunoSEQ multiplex PCR, and TCRdb kept only the in-frame ones, dropping some. The sample has 160,000 or so clones; about four fifths are singletons. CDR1 is SEHNR, CDR2 FQNEAQ, per germline (reference sequence). With 6 bases clipped from V and 0 bases from J, the junction kept 8 bases outside the gene matches. CDR3 length equals 16 residues. This clone was seen repeatedly, ten times or more. The specimen was peripheral blood. The clonotype comes from a man in his 70s with active or convalescent COVID-19. The chain uses TRBV7-9 and TRBJ2-7; 10 bases are a match to TRBD1. The CDR3 reads CASSHPRDRGSYEQYF. Here the CDR3 DNA reads TGTGCCAGCAGTCATCCCCGGGACAGGGGCTCCTACGAGCAGTACTTC.